Listed below are T cell receptor beta chains from one sample, sequenced in a study of metastatic and nonmetastatic thyroid tumors. TCRdb recomputed clones from the PCR reads via MiXCR. The data contain tens of thousands of clones, approximately 15% of them singletons. The specimen was blood. These receptor sequences come from a female donor with papillary thyroid cancer or a benign thyroid nodule (not recorded which). Some clones in this sample may be carry-over from other donors' samples. Both conserved end residues are part of each CDR3. D genes are given only for firm matches. Part of the rows lack a size; the others show once, few, many or a class for expanded clones.

TRBJ2-5	NA	TRBV28	NA	CASSLSQIQETQYF	TGTGCCAGCAGTTTATCCCAGATACAAGAGACCCAGTACTTC
TRBJ2-5	TRBD2	TRBV6-4	NA	CASSRYPGTSETQYF	TGTGCCAGCAGTAGGTACCCCGGGACTAGTGAGACCCAGTACTTC
TRBJ1-2	NA	TRBV20-1	many	CSARDREGPTF	TGCAGTGCTAGAGATCGGGAGGGCCCCACCTTC
TRBJ2-5	TRBD2	TRBV7-9	many	CASSRTSGKAQETQYF	TGTGCCAGCAGCCGGACTAGCGGGAAGGCTCAAGAGACCCAGTACTTC
TRBJ1-5	TRBD1	TRBV6-5	many	CASSSSGTGVQPQHF	TGTGCCAGCAGTTCCTCCGGGACAGGGGTGCAGCCCCAGCATTTT
TRBJ2-7	NA	TRBV30	once	CAGTGPPPYEQYF	TGTGCCGGGACGGGCCCACCCCCCTACGAGCAGTACTTC
TRBJ2-1	NA	TRBV7-2	many	CASSSWDQYNEQFF	TGTGCCAGCAGCTCGTGGGACCAATACAATGAGCAGTTCTTC
TRBJ2-1	TRBD2	TRBV11-2	many	CASSLEAGVAYNEQFF	TGTGCCAGCAGCTTAGAAGCGGGAGTGGCTTACAATGAGCAGTTCTTC
TRBJ2-7	NA	TRBV5-8	NA	CASSHRGMRSYEQYF	TGTGCCAGCAGCCACCGGGGAATGAGGTCCTACGAGCAGTACTTC
TRBJ2-7	TRBD2	TRBV6-1	NA	CASRGLAGPNEQYF	TGTGCCAGCAGAGGCCTAGCGGGACCGAACGAGCAGTACTTC
TRBJ1-3	NA	TRBV4-3	many	CASSQDTPGSGNTIYF	TGCGCCAGCAGCCAAGATACCCCCGGGTCGGGAAACACCATATATTTT
TRBJ2-7	TRBD2	TRBV20-1	many	CSARVAGAYEQYF	TGCAGTGCTAGAGTAGCGGGAGCTTACGAGCAGTACTTC
TRBJ1-2	NA	TRBV25-1	few	CASSEYGRNYGYTF	TGTGCCAGCAGTGAATACGGTCGAAACTATGGCTACACCTTC
TRBJ2-2	TRBD1	TRBV5-1	many	CASSRQGEGTGELFF	TGCGCCAGCAGCCGACAGGGGGAGGGAACCGGGGAGCTGTTTTTT
TRBJ2-1	TRBD2	TRBV20-1	many	CSAGGGSSGNSYNEQFF	TGCAGTGCTGGCGGTGGGAGCAGCGGGAACTCCTACAATGAGCAGTTCTTC
TRBJ2-1	NA	TRBV6-6	many	CASSYGESNEQFF	TGTGCCAGCAGTTACGGGGAAAGCAATGAGCAGTTCTTC
TRBJ2-7	TRBD1	TRBV5-6	many	CASSLGQGSIHEQYF	TGTGCCAGCAGCTTGGGACAGGGGTCTATCCACGAGCAGTACTTC
TRBJ2-5	NA	TRBV19	NA	CASSLRGRETQYF	TGTGCCAGTAGCCTCCGGGGACGGGAGACCCAGTACTTC
TRBJ2-7	TRBD1	TRBV2	many	CATQEGTGRPYEQYF	TGTGCCACCCAAGAAGGGACAGGGCGCCCCTACGAGCAGTACTTC
TRBJ2-7	NA	TRBV30	many	CAWSVGGTNYEQYF	TGTGCCTGGAGTGTGGGCGGGACCAACTACGAGCAGTACTTC
TRBJ1-6	TRBD1	TRBV27	few	CVSSGTVDNSPLHF	TGTGTCAGCAGTGGGACAGTCGATAATTCACCCCTCCACTTT
TRBJ2-3	NA	TRBV9	many	CASKKGQEVTDTQYF	TGTGCCAGCAAAAAGGGGCAGGAAGTCACAGATACGCAGTATTTT
TRBJ2-3	NA	TRBV11-2	many	CASSLWGEISTDTQYF	TGTGCCAGCAGCTTATGGGGCGAGATTAGCACAGATACGCAGTATTTT
TRBJ1-2	TRBD1	TRBV19	medium-sized	CASTIGTGVGYGYTF	TGTGCCAGTACCATCGGGACAGGGGTGGGCTATGGCTACACCTTC
TRBJ1-2	NA	TRBV19	many	CASREPNYGYTF	TGTGCCAGCAGGGAACCTAACTATGGCTACACCTTC
TRBJ2-7	NA	TRBV6-2/TRBV6-3	few	CASTPLRSGQLAEQYF	TGTGCCAGCACCCCCCTTCGATCCGGGCAGCTCGCCGAGCAGTATTTC
TRBJ2-2	TRBD1	TRBV6-1	many	CASRARTGTNTGELFF	TGTGCCAGCAGGGCAAGGACAGGCACGAACACCGGGGAGCTGTTTTTT
TRBJ2-7	NA	TRBV3-1	many	CASSQDPGNEQYF	TGTGCCAGCAGCCAAGATCCGGGTAACGAGCAGTACTTC
TRBJ1-5	TRBD1	TRBV24-1	many	CATPAGQGELCQPQHF	TGTGCCACCCCCGCCGGACAGGGGGAATTATGTCAGCCCCAGCATTTT
TRBJ1-2	NA	TRBV20-1	NA	CSARDLSLPNYGYTF	TGCAGTGCTAGAGATCTATCCCTTCCTAACTATGGCTACACCTTC
TRBJ1-1	NA	TRBV24-1	many	CAALTEAFF	TGTGCCGCGCTCACTGAAGCTTTCTTT